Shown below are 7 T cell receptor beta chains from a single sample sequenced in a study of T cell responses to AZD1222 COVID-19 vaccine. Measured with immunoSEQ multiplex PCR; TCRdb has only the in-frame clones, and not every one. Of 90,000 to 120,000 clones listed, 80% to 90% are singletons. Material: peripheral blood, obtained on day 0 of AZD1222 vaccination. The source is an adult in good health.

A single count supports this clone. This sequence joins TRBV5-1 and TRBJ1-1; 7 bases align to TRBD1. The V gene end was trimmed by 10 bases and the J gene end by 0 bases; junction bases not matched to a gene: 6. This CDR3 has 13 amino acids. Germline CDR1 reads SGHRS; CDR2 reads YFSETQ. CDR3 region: CAWRTGLNTEAFF. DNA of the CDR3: TGCGCCTGGCGGACAGGATTGAACACTGAAGCTTTCTTT.

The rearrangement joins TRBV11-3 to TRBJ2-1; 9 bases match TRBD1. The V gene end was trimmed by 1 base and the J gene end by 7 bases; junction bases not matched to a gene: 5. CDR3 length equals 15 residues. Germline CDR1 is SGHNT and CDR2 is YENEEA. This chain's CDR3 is CASSLGDRVSNEQFF. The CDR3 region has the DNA TGTGCCAGCAGCTTAGGGGACAGGGTGTCAAATGAGCAGTTCTTC.

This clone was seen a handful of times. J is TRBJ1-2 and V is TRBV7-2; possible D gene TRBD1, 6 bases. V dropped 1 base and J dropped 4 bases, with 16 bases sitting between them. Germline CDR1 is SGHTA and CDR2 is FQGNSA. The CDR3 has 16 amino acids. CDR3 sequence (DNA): TGTGCCAGCAGCTTAGGCACGGCGGGGGCAGGCTATGGCTACACCTTC. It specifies CASSLGTAGAGYGYTF.

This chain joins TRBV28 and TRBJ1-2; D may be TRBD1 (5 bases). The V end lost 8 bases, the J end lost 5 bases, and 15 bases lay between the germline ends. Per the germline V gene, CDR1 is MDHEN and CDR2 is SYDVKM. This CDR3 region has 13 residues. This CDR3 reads CASCDATVYGYTF. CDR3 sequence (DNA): TGTGCCAGCTGTGATGCGACAGTTTATGGCTACACCTTC.

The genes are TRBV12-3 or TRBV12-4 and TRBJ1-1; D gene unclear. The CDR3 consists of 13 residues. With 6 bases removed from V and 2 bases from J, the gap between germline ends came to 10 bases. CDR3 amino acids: CASSPRVNTEAFF. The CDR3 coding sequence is TGTGCCAGCAGCCCCCGGGTAAACACTGAAGCTTTCTTT.

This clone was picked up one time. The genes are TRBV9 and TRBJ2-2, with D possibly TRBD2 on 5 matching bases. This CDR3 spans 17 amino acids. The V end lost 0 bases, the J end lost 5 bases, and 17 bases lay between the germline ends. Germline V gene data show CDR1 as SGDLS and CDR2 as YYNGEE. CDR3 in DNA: TGTGCCAGCAGCGTAGCAGGTTACGGGAAAGGGACCGGGGAGCTGTTTTTT. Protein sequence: CASSVAGYGKGTGELFF.

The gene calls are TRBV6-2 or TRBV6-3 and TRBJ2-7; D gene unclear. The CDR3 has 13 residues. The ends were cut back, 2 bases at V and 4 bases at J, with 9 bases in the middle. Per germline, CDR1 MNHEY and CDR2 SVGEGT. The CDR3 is CASSYEIGYEQYF. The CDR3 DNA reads TGTGCCAGCAGTTACGAGATCGGATACGAGCAGTACTTC.